The 25 T cell receptor beta chains below come from one sample, sequenced in a study of blood T cell repertoires in COVID-19 (dated by TCRdb to 2020 to 2022). The library was made by the immunoSEQ multiplex PCR assay. TCRdb provides this immuneACCESS table in a form limited to in-frame rearrangements. Some clones are lacking; in checked studies, under half of them reflect an unresolved V gene, and why the rest are absent is not known. The sample records around 250,000 clones, approximately 88% of which are singletons. Roughly 10% of the sample is held by the ten biggest clonotypes. Sequences were obtained from peripheral blood. The receptors stem from a woman aged 70-85 years with COVID-19, enrolled during active disease.

The rearrangement uses TRBV12-3 or TRBV12-4 and TRBJ1-2; D may be TRBD1 (6 bases). With 5 bases removed from V and 7 bases from J, the gap between germline ends came to 14 bases. The CDR3 sequence is 13 residues long. CDR3 sequence (DNA): TGTGCCAGCAGTCGAAGGGGGTTGGGTGGCTACACCTTC. The encoded protein is CASSRRGLGGYTF.

The chain has TRBV27 and TRBJ1-6; 7 bases are shared with TRBD1. V shed 6 bases and J 5 bases; nucleotides not matched to a gene: 10. The CDR3 is 16 residues long. Germline loops: CDR1 MNHEY, CDR2 SMNVEV (reference sequence). CDR3 residues: CASRDAGQPNNSPLHF. The CDR3 coding sequence is TGTGCCAGCAGGGACGCGGGACAGCCTAATAATTCACCCCTCCACTTT.

This clone was detected once. This chain links TRBV5-4 with TRBJ1-2, with a weak D call TRBD1 (6 bases). The CDR3 is 13 amino acids. The V gene lost 4 bases and the J gene lost 5 bases, with 12 bases spanning the gap. In germline, CDR1 is SGHNT, CDR2 YYREEE (reference sequence). CDR3 sequence (DNA): TGTGCCAGCAGCCTACAGGGTACATATGGCTACACCTTC. It yields the protein CASSLQGTYGYTF. Full variable domain (rest looked up from reference TRBV5-4 and TRBJ1-2): ETGVTQSPTHLIKTRGQQVTLRCSSQSGHNTVSWYQQALGQGPQFIFQYYREEENGRGNFPPRFSGLQFPNYSSELNVNALELDDSALYLCASSLQGTYGYTFGSGTRLTVV.

This rearrangement joins TRBV21-1 to TRBJ2-2; the D call in the table, TRBD2, was not verified against the DNA. TRBV21-1 is marked as a pseudogene. The CDR3 runs 17 residues. The CDR3: CASSKRRGGTDTGELFF. In DNA, the CDR3 is TGTGCCAGCAGCAAAAGGAGGGGCGGGACGGACACCGGGGAGCTGTTTTTT.

The rearrangement links TRBV28 to TRBJ2-7; 9 bases are a match to TRBD2. With 0 bases clipped from V and 6 bases from J, the junction kept 15 bases outside the gene matches. CDR1 and CDR2 from the germline V gene are MDHEN and SYDVKM. This CDR3 contains 18 residues. The CDR3 loop reads CASSLCLTLAGSLCEQYF. The CDR3 DNA reads as TGTGCCAGCAGTTTATGCCTCACACTAGCGGGTTCGTTATGCGAGCAGTACTTC.

V and J are TRBV6-5 and TRBJ2-7, with 8 bases lining up with TRBD2. Germline V gene sequence: CDR1 MNHEY, CDR2 SVGAGI. This CDR3 is built from 13 residues. The V and J ends lost 5 bases and 2 bases, in that order; junction bases with no gene match: 2. CDR3 in DNA: TGTGCCAGCAGTAGCGGGGGACCCTACGAGCAGTACTTC. Translated: CASSSGGPYEQYF.

Here the CDR3 DNA reads TGTGCCAGCAGCTCTATCTACGAGCAGTACTTC. This sequence encodes CASSSIYEQYF. The rearrangement joins TRBV7-2 to TRBJ2-7; no reliable D call. The ends were cut back, 4 bases at V and 3 bases at J, with 4 bases in the middle. The CDR3 has 11 amino acids. The germline gives CDR1 SGHTA, CDR2 FQGNSA.

This chain joins TRBV3-1 (or the pseudogene TRBV3-2) and TRBJ2-1; D may be TRBD1 (5 bases). The germline V gene encodes CDR1 LGHDT and CDR2 YNNKEL (reference sequence). V lost 3 bases and J lost 8, with 11 bases in between. This CDR3 contains 13 residues. In nucleotides, the CDR3 is TGTGCCAGCAGCCAGGACACCGCGGATGAGCAGTTCTTC. Its protein is CASSQDTADEQFF.

CDR3 sequence reads: CASSQDVRGSGSYEQYF. The CDR3 bases are TGCGCCAGCAGCCAAGATGTAAGGGGGAGTGGCTCCTACGAGCAGTACTTC. This chain joins TRBV4-1 and TRBJ2-7, with D perhaps matching TRBD1 (6 bases). Trimming shortened V by 0 bases and J by 0 bases, and 15 bases separated the two germline ends. This CDR3 is 17 amino acids long. Germline V gives CDR1 MGHRA, CDR2 YSYEKL.

V gene TRBV7-2 combines with J gene TRBJ2-2; a possible D gene is TRBD1 (5 bases). Germline CDR1 SGHTA, CDR2 FQGNSA. Trimming stripped 1 base from V and 1 base from J, with 7 bases between. This CDR3 has 15 amino acids. In DNA form, the CDR3 reads TGTGCCAGCAGCTTAGGTCAGGGGAACACCGGGGAGCTGTTTTTT. Translated, it gives CASSLGQGNTGELFF.

The chain joins TRBV10-3 to TRBJ1-6, with unresolved D. Trimming took off 4 bases at V and 5 bases at J, with 9 bases between the two ends. This CDR3 comprises 14 residues. In germline, CDR1 is ENHRY, CDR2 SYGVKD. The CDR3 sequence is CAISGAENNSPLHF. The CDR3 DNA sequence: TGTGCCATCAGTGGTGCGGAGAATAATTCACCCCTCCACTTT.

This clone was counted only a few times. The chain combines TRBV7-8 with TRBJ1-1; D is possibly TRBD1 (5 bases). Trimming took off 5 bases at V and 0 bases at J, with 16 bases between the two ends. In germline, CDR1 is SGHVS, CDR2 FQNEAQ. The CDR3 is 16 residues long. The CDR3 reads CASSPSRGTLNTEAFF. In nucleotides, the CDR3 is TGTGCCAGCAGCCCCAGCCGGGGGACCTTGAACACTGAAGCTTTCTTT.

The chain links TRBV6-2 or TRBV6-3 to TRBJ2-7, with 7 bases identical to TRBD2. Per germline, CDR1 MNHEY and CDR2 SVGEGT. The CDR3 extends over 14 amino acids. V lost 2 bases and J lost 3; bases outside the gene matches: 4. The DNA for the CDR3 is TGTGCCAGCAGTTACCTCTCTAGCGGCTACGAGCAGTACTTC. Protein product: CASSYLSSGYEQYF.

The CDR3 DNA reads as TGTGCCAGCAGCCAAGATAGACTAGCGGGAGCCGAGCAGTACTTC. This gives the protein CASSQDRLAGAEQYF. The chain combines TRBV4-2 with TRBJ2-7, with 12 positions matching TRBD2. This CDR3 contains 15 residues. CDR1 is LGHNA and CDR2 is YNFKEQ in the germline V gene. V lost 0 bases to trimming and J lost 6 bases; unmatched junction nucleotides: 3.

This chain joins TRBV5-1 and TRBJ2-7; 12 bases fit TRBD2. The CDR3 sequence is 16 residues long. Germline V gene sequence: CDR1 SGHRS, CDR2 YFSETQ. Losses at the gene ends were 3 bases for V and 4 bases for J; bases not matched to a gene: 8. The CDR3 bases are TGCGCCAGCAGCTCCGGTGGACTAGCGGGACGGTACGAGCAGTACTTC. As protein: CASSSGGLAGRYEQYF.

The J gene is TRBJ1-1, the V gene TRBV10-3; D gene uncertain. This CDR3 has 13 residues. Trimming removed 2 bases at V and 5 bases at J, with 9 bases between. Germline CDR1 and CDR2: ENHRY and SYGVKD. CDR3 amino acids: CAISEQVATEAFF. The CDR3 DNA reads as TGTGCCATCAGTGAGCAGGTTGCGACTGAAGCTTTCTTT.

This chain uses TRBV5-1 with TRBJ2-7, with 9 positions matching TRBD1. From germline, CDR1 is SGHRS and CDR2 YFSETQ. The CDR3 loop spans 15 amino acids. The trim removed 0 bases at V and 5 bases at J, leaving 6 bases unmatched. CDR3 amino acids: CASSLERTGVHEQYF. The CDR3 bases are TGCGCCAGCAGCTTGGAACGGACAGGGGTACACGAGCAGTACTTC.

The chain employs TRBV19 and TRBJ1-6; D unclear. This CDR3 is 15 amino acids long. Germline loops: CDR1 LNHDA, CDR2 SQIVND (reference sequence). Trimming took 1 base from V and 8 from J, leaving 12 bases between them. CDR3: CASSIVAFLDSPLHF. In DNA, the CDR3 is TGTGCCAGTAGTATAGTGGCCTTTTTGGATTCACCCCTCCACTTT.

This chain joins TRBV7-8 and TRBJ2-4; 8 nucleotides line up with TRBD1. Germline CDR1 reads SGHVS; CDR2 reads FQNEAQ. The CDR3 totals 15 residues. With 3 bases clipped from V and 5 bases from J, the junction kept 6 bases outside the gene matches. The CDR3 protein is CASSFNRGAENIQYF. The CDR3 DNA sequence: TGTGCCAGCAGCTTTAACAGGGGGGCGGAAAACATTCAGTACTTC.

This clone occurred a few times. The V and J genes are TRBV4-3 and TRBJ2-7; 9 bases align to TRBD1. V was clipped by 3 bases and J by 3 bases; unmatched bases: 9. Germline CDR1 reads LGHNA; CDR2 reads YSLEER. The CDR3 extends over 16 amino acids. The CDR3: CASSQMSGTGYYEQYF. CDR3 sequence (DNA): TGCGCCAGCAGCCAGATGTCTGGGACAGGGTACTACGAGCAGTACTTC.

The V call is TRBV25-1, the J call TRBJ1-1, with 7 bases aligning to TRBD1. V dropped 0 bases and J dropped 1; count of bases not matched to a gene: 5. This CDR3 contains 16 residues. Germline values: CDR1 MGHDK, CDR2 SYGVNS. DNA for the CDR3: TGTGCCAGCAGTGAATATATAGGGACAGCGAACACTGAAGCTTTCTTT. It encodes CASSEYIGTANTEAFF.

The CDR3 nucleotides read TGTGCCAGCACATCACAGGGGGCGAGTGAAAAACTGTTTTTT. The encoded protein is CASTSQGASEKLFF. V gene TRBV5-4 combines with J gene TRBJ1-4, with 9 bases aligning to TRBD1. CDR3 length: 14 amino acids. With 6 bases clipped from V and 7 bases from J, the junction kept 7 bases outside the gene matches. Germline CDR1 reads SGHNT; CDR2 reads YYREEE (reference sequence). Full variable domain (outside the CDR3, taken from reference TRBV5-4 and TRBJ1-4): ETGVTQSPTHLIKTRGQQVTLRCSSQSGHNTVSWYQQALGQGPQFIFQYYREEENGRGNFPPRFSGLQFPNYSSELNVNALELDDSALYLCASTSQGASEKLFFGSGTQLSVL.

CDR3 loop: CASSLRGSAYNEQFF. The CDR3 DNA follows: TGTGCCAGCAGCTTGCGCGGGAGCGCCTACAATGAGCAGTTCTTC. The rearrangement joins TRBV5-5 to TRBJ2-1; 7 nucleotides line up with TRBD2. Germline V gene sequence: CDR1 SGHKS, CDR2 YYEKEE (reference sequence). After removal of 1 base from V and 2 bases from J, the junction contained 3 bases not matched to a gene. The CDR3 is 15 amino acids.

The rearrangement uses TRBV30 and TRBJ2-1; TRBD2 aligns across 10 bases. Germline lookup yields CDR1 GTSNPN and CDR2 SVGIG (reference sequence). This CDR3 region has 15 residues. Germline trimming cut 1 base from V and 3 bases from J; bases unmatched to any gene: 3. Here the CDR3 reads CAWSGLAGVYNEQFF. In nucleotides, the CDR3 is TGTGCCTGGAGTGGGCTAGCGGGAGTCTACAATGAGCAGTTCTTC.

V is TRBV24-1 and J is TRBJ2-1; tentatively, D is TRBD2 (6 bases). The ends were cut back, 5 bases at V and 0 bases at J, with 16 bases in the middle. CDR1 and CDR2 (germline): KGHDR, SFDVKD. The CDR3 spans 17 residues. CDR3 residues: CATSGATSASSYNEQFF. The CDR3 DNA sequence: TGTGCCACCAGTGGGGCGACTAGTGCGAGCTCCTACAATGAGCAGTTCTTC.